This T cell receptor beta chain was identified in a study of blood T cell repertoires in COVID-19. The overall study: Acute and convalescent COVID-19 specimens originated in the United States, Italy and Spain.

Participants came from some 23 US areas, aged roughly 18 to 89 years. Which cohort a participant joined came from the clinical history participants gave. Two negative PCRs, clearance, or symptom resolution were required of recovered Cohort 3 donors. Profiling relied on immunoSEQ multiplex PCR, and the TCRdb table lists in-frame clones only, not all of them. Among approximately 500,000 clones listed, roughly 90% were seen once. This clone occurred a few times. Trimming cost V 4 bases and J 4 bases; bases outside gene matches: 6. This CDR3 has 16 amino acids. From germline, CDR1 is KGHDR and CDR2 SFDVKD.

The sequencing sample was made of PBMCs or T cells enriched from blood (not recorded which). The TCR was taken from a woman aged 40 to 49 who had recovered from COVID-19. V gene TRBV24-1 combines with J gene TRBJ2-2; 9 nucleotides line up with TRBD1. CDR3 region: CATSDIGQGSTGELFF. DNA of the CDR3: TGTGCCACCAGTGACATCGGACAGGGGAGCACCGGGGAGCTGTTTTTT.